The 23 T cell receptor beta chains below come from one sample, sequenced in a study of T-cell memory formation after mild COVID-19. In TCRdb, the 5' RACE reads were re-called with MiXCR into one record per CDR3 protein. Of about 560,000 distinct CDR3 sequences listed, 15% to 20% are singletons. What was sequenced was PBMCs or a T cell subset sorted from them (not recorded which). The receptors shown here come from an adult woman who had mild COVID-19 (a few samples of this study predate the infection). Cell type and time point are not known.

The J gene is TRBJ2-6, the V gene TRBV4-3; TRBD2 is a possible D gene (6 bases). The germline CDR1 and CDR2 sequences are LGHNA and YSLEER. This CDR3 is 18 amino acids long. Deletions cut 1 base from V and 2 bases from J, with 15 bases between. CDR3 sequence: CASSQVFRELPGANVLTF. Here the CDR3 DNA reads TGCGCCAGCAGCCAAGTTTTTCGGGAGTTACCTGGGGCCAACGTCCTGACTTTC.

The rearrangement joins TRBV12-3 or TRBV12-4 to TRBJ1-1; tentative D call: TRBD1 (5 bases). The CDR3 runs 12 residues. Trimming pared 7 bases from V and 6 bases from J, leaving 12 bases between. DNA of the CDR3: TGTGCCAGCACCATGGGGGGATCTGAAGCTTTCTTT. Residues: CASTMGGSEAFF.

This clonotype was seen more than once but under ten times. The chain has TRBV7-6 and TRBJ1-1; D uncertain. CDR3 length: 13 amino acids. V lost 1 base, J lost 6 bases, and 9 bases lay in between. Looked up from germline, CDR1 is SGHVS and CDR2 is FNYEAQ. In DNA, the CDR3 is TGTGCCAGCAGCTTAGGTCGCGGGCCTGAAGCTTTCTTT. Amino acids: CASSLGRGPEAFF.

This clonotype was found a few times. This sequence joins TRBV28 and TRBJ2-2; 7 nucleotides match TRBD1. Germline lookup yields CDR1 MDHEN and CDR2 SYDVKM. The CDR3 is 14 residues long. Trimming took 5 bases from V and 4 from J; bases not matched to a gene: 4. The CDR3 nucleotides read TGTGCCAGCAGTCCGGGGACAGCCACCGGGGAGCTGTTTTTT. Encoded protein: CASSPGTATGELFF.

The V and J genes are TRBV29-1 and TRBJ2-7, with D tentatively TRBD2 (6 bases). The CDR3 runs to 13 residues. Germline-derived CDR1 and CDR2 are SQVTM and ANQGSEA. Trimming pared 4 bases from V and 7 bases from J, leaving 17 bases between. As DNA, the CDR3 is TGCAGCGTTGGGTATAGCGGTGCTCTTGAGCAGTACTTC. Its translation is CSVGYSGALEQYF.

CDR3 region: CASDFSQNTEAFF. The CDR3 DNA reads as TGTGCCAGTGACTTTAGTCAGAACACTGAAGCTTTCTTT. The chain carries TRBV2 and TRBJ1-1; D gene ambiguous. The germline CDR1 and CDR2 sequences are SNHLY and FYNNEI. V was clipped by 9 bases and J by 1 base, with 12 bases between them. This CDR3 contains 13 residues.

The CDR3 coding sequence is TGTGCCAGTAGTAGGACAGTTGACCAAGAGACCCAGTACTTC. It translates to CASSRTVDQETQYF. This sequence joins TRBV19 and TRBJ2-5; weak D call: TRBD1 (6 bases). V lost 4 bases and J 0 bases, leaving 9 bases between the germline ends. CDR3 size: 14 residues. CDR1 and CDR2 from the germline V gene are LNHDA and SQIVND (reference sequence). The full variable domain, rest sourced from reference TRBV19 and TRBJ2-5, is DGGITQSPKYLFRKEGQNVTLSCEQNLNHDAMYWYRQDPGQGLRLIYYSQIVNDFQKGDIAEGYSVSREKKESFPLTVTSAQKNPTAFYLCASSRTVDQETQYFGPGTRLLVL.

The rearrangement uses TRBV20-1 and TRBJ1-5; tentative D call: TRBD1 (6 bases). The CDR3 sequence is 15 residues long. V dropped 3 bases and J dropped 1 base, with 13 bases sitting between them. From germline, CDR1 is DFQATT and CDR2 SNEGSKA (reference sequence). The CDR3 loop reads CSASPGAGSNQPQHF. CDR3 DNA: TGCAGTGCTAGTCCGGGGGCGGGAAGCAATCAGCCCCAGCATTTT.

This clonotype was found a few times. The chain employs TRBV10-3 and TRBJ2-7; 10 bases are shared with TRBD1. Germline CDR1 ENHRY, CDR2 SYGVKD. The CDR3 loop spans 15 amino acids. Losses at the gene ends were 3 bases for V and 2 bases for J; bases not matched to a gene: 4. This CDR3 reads CAISEPDRGTYEQYF. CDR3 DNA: TGTGCCATCAGTGAACCGGACAGGGGGACCTACGAGCAGTACTTC.

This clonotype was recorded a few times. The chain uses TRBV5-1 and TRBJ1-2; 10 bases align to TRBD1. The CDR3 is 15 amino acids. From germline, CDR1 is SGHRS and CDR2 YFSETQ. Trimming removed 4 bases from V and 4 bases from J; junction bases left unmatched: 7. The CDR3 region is CASSSGTGVFYGYTF. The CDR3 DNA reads TGCGCCAGCAGCAGCGGGACAGGGGTGTTCTATGGCTACACCTTC.

CDR3 protein: CASSSRGPTEAFF. DNA for the CDR3: TGTGCCAGCAGCAGCAGGGGGCCCACTGAAGCTTTCTTT. J is TRBJ1-1 and V is TRBV5-6, with 8 bases identical to TRBD1. Per the germline V gene, CDR1 is SGHDT and CDR2 is YYEEEE. This CDR3 is built from 13 residues. The V segment lost 4 bases and the J segment 4 bases; nucleotides outside the gene matches: 3. The complete variable domain, with remaining parts taken from reference TRBV5-6 and TRBJ1-1, reads DAGVTQSPTHLIKTRGQQVTLRCSPKSGHDTVSWYQQALGQGPQFIFQYYEEEERQRGNFPDRFSGHQFPNYSSELNVNALLLGDSALYLCASSSRGPTEAFFGQGTRLTVV.

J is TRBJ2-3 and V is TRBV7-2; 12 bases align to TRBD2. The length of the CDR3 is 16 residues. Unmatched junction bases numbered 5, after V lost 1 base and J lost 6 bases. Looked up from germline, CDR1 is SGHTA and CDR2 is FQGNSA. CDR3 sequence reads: CASSLGTSGNGDTQYF. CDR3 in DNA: TGTGCCAGCAGCTTAGGGACTAGCGGGAATGGGGATACGCAGTATTTT.

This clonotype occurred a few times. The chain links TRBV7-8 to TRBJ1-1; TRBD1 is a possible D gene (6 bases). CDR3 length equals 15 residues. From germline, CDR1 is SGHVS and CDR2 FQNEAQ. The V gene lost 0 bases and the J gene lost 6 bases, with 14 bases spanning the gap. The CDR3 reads CASSLAHRVAAEAFF. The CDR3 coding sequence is TGTGCCAGCAGCTTAGCGCACAGGGTGGCGGCTGAAGCTTTCTTT.

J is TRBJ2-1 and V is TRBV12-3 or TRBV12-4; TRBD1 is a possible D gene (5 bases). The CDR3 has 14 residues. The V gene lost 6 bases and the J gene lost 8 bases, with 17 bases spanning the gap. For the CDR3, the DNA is TGTGCCAGCAGAGACAGCATTAGTCGGGATGAGCAGTTCTTC. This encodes CASRDSISRDEQFF.

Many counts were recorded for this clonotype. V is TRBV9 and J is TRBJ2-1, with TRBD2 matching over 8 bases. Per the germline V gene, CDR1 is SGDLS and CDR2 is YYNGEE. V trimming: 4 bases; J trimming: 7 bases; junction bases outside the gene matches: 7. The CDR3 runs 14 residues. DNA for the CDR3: TGTGCCAGCAGCCCCGGGACTAGTCAAAATGAGCAGTTCTTC. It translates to CASSPGTSQNEQFF.

The CDR3 protein is CASSSPLQNTGELFF. The CDR3 nucleotides are TGTGCCAGCAGCTCCCCCCTCCAGAACACCGGGGAGCTGTTTTTT. The chain is built from TRBV14 and TRBJ2-2, with unresolved D. Germline V gene sequence: CDR1 SGHDN, CDR2 FVKESK. V was trimmed by 5 bases and J by 1 base, leaving 11 bases between them. This CDR3 has 15 residues.

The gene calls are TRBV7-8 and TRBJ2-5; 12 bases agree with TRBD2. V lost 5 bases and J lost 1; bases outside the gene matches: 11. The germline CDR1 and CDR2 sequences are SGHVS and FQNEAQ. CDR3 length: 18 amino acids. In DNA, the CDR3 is TGTGCCAGCAGCCTACGTCTAGCGGGAGGGCCGGTCCAAGAGACCCAGTACTTC. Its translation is CASSLRLAGGPVQETQYF.

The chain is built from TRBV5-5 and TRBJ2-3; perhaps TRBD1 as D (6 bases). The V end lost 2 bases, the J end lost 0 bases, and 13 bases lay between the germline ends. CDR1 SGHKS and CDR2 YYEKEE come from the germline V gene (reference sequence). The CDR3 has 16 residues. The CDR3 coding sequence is TGTGCCAGCAGCTTTCTCATAGGGGGTAGCACAGATACGCAGTATTTT. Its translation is CASSFLIGGSTDTQYF. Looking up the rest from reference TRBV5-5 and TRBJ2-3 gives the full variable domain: DAGVTQSPTHLIKTRGQQVTLRCSPISGHKSVSWYQQVLGQGPQFIFQYYEKEERGRGNFPDRFSARQFPNYSSELNVNALLLGDSALYLCASSFLIGGSTDTQYFGPGTRLTVL.

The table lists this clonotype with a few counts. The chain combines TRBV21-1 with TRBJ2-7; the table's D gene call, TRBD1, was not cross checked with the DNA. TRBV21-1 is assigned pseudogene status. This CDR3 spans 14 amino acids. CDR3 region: CASRTGQGAYEQYF. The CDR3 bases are TGTGCCAGCAGGACGGGACAGGGAGCCTACGAGCAGTACTTC.

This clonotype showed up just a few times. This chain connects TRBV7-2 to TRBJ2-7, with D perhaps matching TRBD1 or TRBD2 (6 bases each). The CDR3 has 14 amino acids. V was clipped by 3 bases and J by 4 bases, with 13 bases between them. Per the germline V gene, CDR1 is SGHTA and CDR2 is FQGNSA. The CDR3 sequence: CASSFGGLGYEQYF. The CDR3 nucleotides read TGTGCCAGCAGCTTTGGGGGGCTAGGATACGAGCAGTACTTC.

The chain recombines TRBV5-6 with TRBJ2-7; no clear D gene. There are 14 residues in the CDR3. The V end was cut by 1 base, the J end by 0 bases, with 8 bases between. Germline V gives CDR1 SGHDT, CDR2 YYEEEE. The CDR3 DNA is TGTGCCAGCAGCTTGACCACAAGCTCCTACGAGCAGTACTTC. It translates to CASSLTTSSYEQYF.

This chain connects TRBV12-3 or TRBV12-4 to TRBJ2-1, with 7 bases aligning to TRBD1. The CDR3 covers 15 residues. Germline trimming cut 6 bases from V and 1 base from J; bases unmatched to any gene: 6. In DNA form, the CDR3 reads TGTGCCAGCAGAAATAACAGGGGATCCTACAATGAGCAGTTCTTC. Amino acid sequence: CASRNNRGSYNEQFF.

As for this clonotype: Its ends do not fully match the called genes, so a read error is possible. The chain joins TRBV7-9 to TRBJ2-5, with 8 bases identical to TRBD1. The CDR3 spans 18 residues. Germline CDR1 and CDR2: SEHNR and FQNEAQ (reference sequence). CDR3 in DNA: TGTGACAGCAGCTTAATGGTGCAGGGGGCACCTATCCAAGAGACCCAGTACTTC. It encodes CDSSLMVQGAPIQETQYF. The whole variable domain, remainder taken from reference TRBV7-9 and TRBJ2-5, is DTGVSQNPRHKITKRGQNVTFRCDPISEHNRLYWYRQTLGQGPEFLTYFQNEAQLEKSRLLSDRFSAERPKGSFSTLEIQRTEQGDSAMYLCDSSLMVQGAPIQETQYFGPGTRLLVL.